This TCR beta chain originates from a study of shared clonotypes between healthy human individuals. Study overall: Sampling drew on donors who were a couple of women and a few men aged 18 to 49.

This table comes from immunoSEQ multiplex PCR, and its TCRdb copy is limited to in-frame clones, with some not included. The repertoire holds around 600,000 clones, 97% seen once, with approximately 0.057% in the top ten. All donors were Caucasian adults living in Nashville, Tennessee. The V and J ends lost 4 bases and 12 bases respectively, with 21 bases between them. Germline CDR1 and CDR2: MNHEY and SVGAGI. The CDR3 sequence is 14 residues long. Notes on this clone: The antigen is not known.

Regarding the study as a whole: Unshared clonotypes carried lower generation probabilities than those common to all four donors. Since donors were few, the genetic and exposure-history diversity represented was limited.

Sequenced input: naive CD4+ T cells sorted from blood. Noted subset: CD45RA+ positively selected. The J gene is TRBJ1-1, the V gene TRBV6-5; possibly TRBD1 for D (5 bases). The TCR originated in a woman aged 25 to 39 in good health. As DNA, the CDR3 is TGTGCCAGCAGTTTTACGGACACCGGTGGGAATACTTTCTTT. Protein sequence: CASSFTDTGGNTFF.